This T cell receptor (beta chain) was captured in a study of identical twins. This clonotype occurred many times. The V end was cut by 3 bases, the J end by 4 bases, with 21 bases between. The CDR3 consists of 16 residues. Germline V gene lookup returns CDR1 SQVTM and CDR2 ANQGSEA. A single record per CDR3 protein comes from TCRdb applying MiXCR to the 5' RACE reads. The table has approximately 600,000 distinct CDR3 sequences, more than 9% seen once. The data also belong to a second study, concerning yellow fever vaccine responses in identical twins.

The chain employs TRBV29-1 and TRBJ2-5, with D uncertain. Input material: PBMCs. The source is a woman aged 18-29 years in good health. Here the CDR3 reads CSVEAEKRANRETQYF. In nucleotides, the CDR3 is TGCAGCGTTGAGGCGGAAAAACGAGCGAATCGAGAGACCCAGTACTTC.